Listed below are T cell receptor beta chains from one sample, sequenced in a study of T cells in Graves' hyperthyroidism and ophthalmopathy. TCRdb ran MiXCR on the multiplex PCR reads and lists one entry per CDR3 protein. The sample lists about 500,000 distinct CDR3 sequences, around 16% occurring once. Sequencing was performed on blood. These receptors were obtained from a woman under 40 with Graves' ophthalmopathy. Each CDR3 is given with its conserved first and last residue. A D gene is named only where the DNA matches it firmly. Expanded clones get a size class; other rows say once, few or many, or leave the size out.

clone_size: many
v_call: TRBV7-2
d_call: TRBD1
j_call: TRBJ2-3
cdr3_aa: CASSHRGFVDTQYF
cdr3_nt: TGTGCCAGCAGCCACAGGGGCTTCGTAGATACGCAGTATTTT

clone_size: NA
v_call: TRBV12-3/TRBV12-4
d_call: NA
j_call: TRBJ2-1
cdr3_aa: CASSLGRSERNNEQFF
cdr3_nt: TGTGCCAGCAGTTTAGGTAGGTCAGAAAGGAACAATGAGCAGTTCTTC

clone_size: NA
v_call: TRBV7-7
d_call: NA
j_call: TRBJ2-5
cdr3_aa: CASSLGVGQETQYF
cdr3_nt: TGTGCCAGCAGCTTAGGGGTTGGACAAGAGACCCAGTACTTC

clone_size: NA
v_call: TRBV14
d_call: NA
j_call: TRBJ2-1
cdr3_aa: CASSQVIGNEQFF
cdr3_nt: TGTGCCAGCAGCCAAGTGATCGGAAATGAGCAGTTCTTC

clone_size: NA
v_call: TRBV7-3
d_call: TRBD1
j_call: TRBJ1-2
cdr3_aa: CASSSGQGALGYTF
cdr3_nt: TGTGCCAGCAGCTCTGGACAGGGGGCTTTGGGCTACACCTTC

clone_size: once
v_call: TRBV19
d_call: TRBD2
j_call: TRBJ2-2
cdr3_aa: CASSIPSGRAFAGELFF
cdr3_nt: TGTGCCAGTAGTATCCCTAGCGGGAGGGCCTTCGCCGGGGAGCTGTTTTTT

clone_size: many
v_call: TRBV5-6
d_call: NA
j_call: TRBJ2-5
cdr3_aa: CASSLRTAQETQYF
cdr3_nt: TGTGCCAGCAGCTTGAGGACAGCCCAAGAGACCCAGTACTTC

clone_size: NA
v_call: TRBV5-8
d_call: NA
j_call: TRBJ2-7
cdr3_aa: CASSHKTMSSYEQYF
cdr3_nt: TGTGCCAGCAGCCATAAAACAATGAGCTCCTACGAGCAGTACTTC

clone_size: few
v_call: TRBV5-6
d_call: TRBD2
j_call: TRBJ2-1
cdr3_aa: CASSSPLGREDDNEQFF
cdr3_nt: TGTGCCAGCAGCTCCCCTCTGGGGCGGGAGGACGACAATGAGCAGTTCTTC

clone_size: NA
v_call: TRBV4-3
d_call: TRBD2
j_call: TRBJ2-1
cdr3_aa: CASSRTPGLVFNEQFF
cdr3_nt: TGCGCCAGCAGCCGCACCCCGGGACTAGTTTTCAATGAGCAGTTCTTC